The 8 T cell receptor beta chains below come from one sample, sequenced in a study of radiation and T cells in renal cell carcinoma. Time point given: blood 4 weeks post-SBRT, at nephrectomy. Treatment meaning: 15 Gy SBRT to primary tumor, nephrectomy 4 weeks later. Some clones are missing from TCRdb's copy, which holds only in-frame ones; the method was immunoSEQ multiplex PCR. The sample carries about 170,000 clones, about nine tenths recorded once. The source material was blood, sampled from a patient whose treatment included radiotherapy and nephrectomy. The receptors were gathered from a woman between 45 and 65 years old with renal cell carcinoma.

The genes are TRBV9 and TRBJ1-1, with D hard to call. The V gene's germline CDR1 is SGDLS and CDR2 YYNGEE. CDR3 length equals 14 residues. V dropped 0 bases and J dropped 0 bases, with 6 bases sitting between them. CDR3 DNA: TGTGCCAGCAGCGTAGCCGGGGTGAACACTGAAGCTTTCTTT. This encodes CASSVAGVNTEAFF.

The chain carries TRBV19 and TRBJ2-5; 9 bases align to TRBD1. CDR3 length: 15 amino acids. V lost 5 bases, J lost 4 bases, and 8 bases stayed unmatched. The germline V gene encodes CDR1 LNHDA and CDR2 SQIVND (reference sequence). Here the CDR3 reads CASSLRQGVRETQYF. As DNA, the CDR3 is TGTGCCAGTAGTCTTCGACAGGGGGTACGAGAGACCCAGTACTTC.

CDR3 loop: CASSVRQKDQPQHF. The DNA of the CDR3 is TGTGCCAGCAGTGTGAGGCAGAAAGATCAGCCCCAGCATTTT. The V gene is TRBV2, the J gene TRBJ1-5; D remains unclear. The CDR3 contains 14 residues. V lost 4 bases, J lost 5 bases, and 12 bases lay in between. Germline loops: CDR1 SNHLY, CDR2 FYNNEI.

In DNA, the CDR3 is TGCAGCGTTGTAGGACAGGGCCCAAATCAGCCCCAGCATTTT. Amino acids: CSVVGQGPNQPQHF. The V gene is TRBV29-1, the J gene TRBJ1-5; TRBD1 matches at 8 bases. The CDR3 has 14 amino acids. Germline assignment: CDR1 SQVTM and CDR2 ANQGSEA. With V trimmed by 4 bases and J by 4 bases, 6 bases remained unmatched.

The chain couples TRBV6-5 to TRBJ2-7; TRBD2 is a possible D gene (7 bases). The CDR3 covers 14 residues. Trimming cost V 8 bases and J 7 bases, with 21 bases left between them. Germline V gene lookup returns CDR1 MNHEY and CDR2 SVGAGI. CDR3 DNA: TGTGCCAGCGCGGACGGGGGGCCTTCGTTGGAGCAGTACTTC. Encoded protein: CASADGGPSLEQYF.

V usage is TRBV7-9 and J usage is TRBJ2-1; 7 bases map to TRBD2. The junction had 4 bases not matched to a gene; V was cut back by 2 bases and J by 3 bases. Germline V lookup: CDR1 SEHNR, CDR2 FQNEAQ (reference sequence). The CDR3 contains 15 residues. CDR3 in DNA: TGTGCCAGCAGCTTAAACCGCGGGGGCTACAATGAGCAGTTCTTC. It specifies CASSLNRGGYNEQFF.

V usage is TRBV7-2 and J usage is TRBJ1-1; no firm D call. CDR3 length: 13 residues. V lost 3 bases, J lost 3 bases, and 8 bases lay in between. CDR1 is SGHTA and CDR2 is FQGNSA in the germline V gene. DNA for the CDR3: TGTGCCAGCAGCTTTGCGGAATACACTGAAGCTTTCTTT. Translation gives CASSFAEYTEAFF.

V gene TRBV5-1 combines with J gene TRBJ2-1, with a weak D call TRBD1 (5 bases). The CDR3 spans 15 residues. V lost 0 bases, J lost 3 bases, and 10 bases lay in between. Per the germline V gene, CDR1 is SGHRS and CDR2 is YFSETQ. For the CDR3, the DNA is TGCGCCAGCAGCTTGGTCTCAGGGAACTACAATGAGCAGTTCTTC. It codes for CASSLVSGNYNEQFF. Using reference TRBV5-1 and TRBJ2-1 for the parts outside the CDR3, the full variable domain is KAGVTQTPRYLIKTRGQQVTLSCSPISGHRSVSWYQQTPGQGLQFLFEYFSETQRNKGNFPGRFSGRQFSNSRSEMNVSTLELGDSALYLCASSLVSGNYNEQFFGPGTRLTVL.